Listed here are 26 T cell receptor beta chains from one sample, sequenced in a study of blood T cells in healthy people across ages. It was with a sample-barcoded 5' primer and a J-beta primer mix that a second PCR of roughly 7 to 12 cycles was run. TCRdb reanalysed the 5' RACE reads using MiXCR and keeps one entry per CDR3 protein. The sample contains some 1.6 million distinct CDR3 sequences, about 31% of which appear only once. The specimen was blood. All receptors derive from a woman in her twenties or thirties in good health.

The chain links TRBV6-1 to TRBJ1-2, with 7 bases matching TRBD1. The CDR3 sequence is 14 residues long. Germline V lookup: CDR1 MNHNS, CDR2 SASEGT. Losses at the gene ends were 7 bases for V and 1 base for J; bases not matched to a gene: 6. CDR3: CASISGTVNYGYTF. CDR3 DNA: TGTGCCAGCATATCCGGGACAGTTAACTATGGCTACACCTTC.

The gene calls are TRBV28 and TRBJ2-1; 11 nucleotides agree with TRBD2. Germline values: CDR1 MDHEN, CDR2 SYDVKM. V was clipped by 1 base and J by 2 bases; unmatched bases: 4. The CDR3 is made up of 17 amino acids. The CDR3 DNA is TGTGCCAGCAGTTTATTGACTAGCGGGGTGACCTACAATGAGCAGTTCTTC. This encodes CASSLLTSGVTYNEQFF.

V and J are TRBV7-2 and TRBJ2-5, with TRBD2 matching over 7 bases. CDR1 and CDR2 (germline): SGHTA, FQGNSA. The CDR3 sequence is 14 residues long. V lost 5 bases to trimming and J lost 5 bases; unmatched junction nucleotides: 8. CDR3 in DNA: TGTGCCAGCAGCCTTAAGACTAGCTCGGAGACCCAGTACTTC. It encodes CASSLKTSSETQYF.

This clonotype has ten or more counts. V usage is TRBV9 and J usage is TRBJ2-5; D is undetermined. This CDR3 is built from 12 residues. Germline CDR1 reads SGDLS; CDR2 reads YYNGEE. V was trimmed by 4 bases and J by 5 bases, leaving 9 bases between them. This CDR3 reads CASSSATETQYF. CDR3 nucleotide sequence: TGTGCCAGCAGCTCCGCGACTGAGACCCAGTACTTC.

This clonotype was observed a handful of times. The chain uses TRBV28 and TRBJ2-7; D possibly matches TRBD1 or TRBD2 (5 bases each). The germline CDR1 and CDR2 sequences are MDHEN and SYDVKM. Trimming removed 4 bases at V and 4 bases at J, with 14 bases between. The CDR3 spans 14 residues. The CDR3 DNA reads as TGTGCCAGCAGTTGGGACCGTTTCCCTTACGAGCAGTACTTC. Translation gives CASSWDRFPYEQYF.

This clonotype was seen a few times. V gene TRBV9 combines with J gene TRBJ1-1; a weak D match, TRBD1 (6 bases). There are 13 residues in the CDR3. V was pared by 2 bases and J by 4 bases, with 9 bases between. Germline V gene lookup returns CDR1 SGDLS and CDR2 YYNGEE. The DNA for the CDR3 is TGTGCCAGCAGCGTCCTAGGGGGCACTGAAGCTTTCTTT. Its protein product is CASSVLGGTEAFF. Looking up the rest from reference TRBV9 and TRBJ1-1 gives the full variable domain: DSGVTQTPKHLITATGQRVTLRCSPRSGDLSVYWYQQSLDQGLQFLIQYYNGEERAKGNILERFSAQQFPDLHSELNLSSLELGDSALYFCASSVLGGTEAFFGQGTRLTVV.

In DNA, the CDR3 is TGTGCCAGCAGCTTGGGGGGTTTTGGATCCGGGGAGCTGTTTTTT. It codes for CASSLGGFGSGELFF. The chain is built from TRBV5-5 and TRBJ2-2; D is ambiguous. The CDR3 extends over 15 amino acids. Trimming removed 0 bases at V and 6 bases at J, with 12 bases between. Looked up from germline, CDR1 is SGHKS and CDR2 is YYEKEE (reference sequence).

The V and J genes are TRBV20-1 and TRBJ2-3, with 11 bases lining up with TRBD2. This CDR3 spans 16 amino acids. Trimming removed 1 base from V and 1 base from J; junction bases left unmatched: 4. Germline V gene data show CDR1 as DFQATT and CDR2 as SNEGSKA (reference sequence). CDR3 region: CSARAGTSGRTDTQYF. DNA for the CDR3: TGCAGTGCTAGAGCGGGGACTAGCGGACGCACAGATACGCAGTATTTT.

On this clonotype itself: One end of the junction varies from germline; a read error may be responsible. The chain joins TRBV7-3 to TRBJ2-1; 12 positions agree with TRBD2. Germline CDR1 reads SGHTA; CDR2 reads FQGTGA. The CDR3 covers 15 residues. The CDR3 DNA follows: TGTGCCGGCAGCTTTCAGACTAGCGGGAGAGGTGAGCAGTTCTTC. This translates into CAGSFQTSGRGEQFF. Variable domain in full (rest from reference TRBV7-3 and TRBJ2-1): GAGVSQTPSNKVTEKGKYVELRCDPISGHTALYWYRQSLGQGPEFLIYFQGTGAADDSGLPNDRFFAVRPEGSVSTLKIQRTERGDSAVYLCAGSFQTSGRGEQFFGPGTRLTVL.

This clonotype was picked up one time. One end of the junction varies from germline; a read error may be responsible. V is TRBV7-2 and J is TRBJ1-2, with TRBD1 identical over 9 bases. In germline, CDR1 is SGHTA, CDR2 FQGNSA. The length of the CDR3 is 20 residues. The CDR3 DNA sequence: TGTGCCAGCAGCCGTCCCGGGACAGGGCGTCCCGGGTACGCTAACTATGGCTACACTTTC. Protein product: CASSRPGTGRPGYANYGYTF.

Remarks on this clonotype: A much bigger clone sits one base away, suggesting this may be a read error. The chain combines TRBV28 with TRBJ2-5; D unclear. The DNA matches TRBJ2-7 better at its end, which makes the J call doubtful. CDR1 MDHEN and CDR2 SYDVKM come from the germline V gene. The CDR3 loop spans 12 amino acids. This chain's CDR3 is CASSLPFYEQYF. The CDR3 coding sequence is TGTGCCAGCAGTTTACCCTTCTACGAGCAGTACTTC.

J is TRBJ2-3 and V is TRBV5-1; no definite D call. The V end lost 0 bases, the J end lost 5 bases, and 10 bases lay between the germline ends. CDR1 is SGHRS, CDR2 YFSETQ, per germline. There are 14 residues in the CDR3. The chain's CDR3 is CASSLASGRDTQYF. The CDR3 coding sequence is TGCGCCAGCAGCTTGGCCTCAGGCCGAGATACGCAGTATTTT. Together with reference TRBV5-1 and TRBJ2-3, the CDR3 gives the full variable domain: KAGVTQTPRYLIKTRGQQVTLSCSPISGHRSVSWYQQTPGQGLQFLFEYFSETQRNKGNFPGRFSGRQFSNSRSEMNVSTLELGDSALYLCASSLASGRDTQYFGPGTRLTVL.

This clonotype was detected a few times. V is TRBV4-1 and J is TRBJ2-1; 12 nucleotides match TRBD2. The V gene's germline CDR1 is MGHRA and CDR2 YSYEKL. The length of the CDR3 is 15 residues. Trimming cost V 3 bases and J 7 bases; bases outside gene matches: 4. This CDR3 reads CASSHGLAGLNEQFF. The CDR3 DNA reads as TGCGCCAGCAGCCACGGACTAGCGGGACTAAATGAGCAGTTCTTC.

This clonotype was seen many times. This sequence joins TRBV29-1 and TRBJ1-5, with D uncertain. CDR3 length: 12 residues. The V end lost 4 bases, the J end lost 2 bases, and 6 bases lay between the germline ends. Germline-derived CDR1 and CDR2 are SQVTM and ANQGSEA. The CDR3 is CSVVDGNQPQHF. In DNA, the CDR3 is TGCAGCGTTGTGGACGGCAATCAGCCCCAGCATTTT.

This clonotype was detected a few times. The chain carries TRBV5-1 and TRBJ1-1; D call uncertain. The V gene lost 7 bases and the J gene lost 1 base, with 11 bases spanning the gap. The CDR3 has 13 amino acids. The germline CDR1 and CDR2 sequences are SGHRS and YFSETQ. The CDR3, as DNA: TGCGCCAGCCACGTGGACGGGAACACTGAAGCTTTCTTT. This codes for CASHVDGNTEAFF.

This chain joins TRBV27 and TRBJ2-1, with D maybe TRBD2 (6 bases). The CDR3 is made up of 17 amino acids. The V gene lost 2 bases and the J gene lost 5 bases, with 19 bases spanning the gap. Germline CDR1 and CDR2: MNHEY and SMNVEV (reference sequence). CDR3 bases: TGTGCCAGCAGTTTAGATGTGTTTGGGCTAGCGAACAATGAGCAGTTCTTC. Protein: CASSLDVFGLANNEQFF.

The chain has TRBV14 and TRBJ2-1; 10 nucleotides match TRBD2. The CDR3 runs 17 residues. Losses at the gene ends were 6 bases for V and 4 bases for J; bases not matched to a gene: 12. Germline-derived CDR1 and CDR2 are SGHDN and FVKESK. The CDR3 loop is CASSRGLAGGPYNEQFF. DNA of the CDR3: TGTGCCAGCAGTCGAGGGTTAGCGGGGGGACCGTACAATGAGCAGTTCTTC.

In regard to this clonotype: An end of the junction differs from the germline gene, which may be a read error. CDR3 in amino acids: CASSVGVRGETRYF. The CDR3 region has the DNA TGTGCCAGCAGCGTAGGGGTCAGGGGGGAGACCCGGTACTTC. J is TRBJ2-5 and V is TRBV9, with D maybe TRBD1 (7 bases). Germline CDR1 reads SGDLS; CDR2 reads YYNGEE. This CDR3 region has 14 residues.

This clonotype was seen only a few times. V usage is TRBV15 and J usage is TRBJ1-1, with D hard to call. The CDR3 spans 14 residues. Trimming took off 1 base at V and 4 bases at J, with 10 bases between the two ends. Germline V gene lookup returns CDR1 LNHNV and CDR2 YYDKDF (reference sequence). CDR3 sequence (DNA): TGTGCCACCAGCAGAGTAGGGTCCGTCACTGAAGCTTTCTTT. Translated: CATSRVGSVTEAFF.

This clonotype occurred many times. This sequence may be a read error, since a much larger clone differs from it by one base. The rearrangement links TRBV4-2 to TRBJ1-1, with 7 bases matching TRBD1. V was pared by 5 bases and J by 5 bases, with 5 bases of the junction left unmatched. The CDR3 runs 13 residues. Per the germline V gene, CDR1 is LGHNA and CDR2 is YNFKEQ. The CDR3 coding sequence is TGTGCCAGCAGCAAGACAGGGAGGACTGAAGCTTTCTTT. This sequence encodes CASSKTGRTEAFF.

This chain joins TRBV5-4 and TRBJ2-5, with D perhaps matching TRBD2 (5 bases). Judging by the DNA end, TRBJ2-7 fits better; the J call may be wrong. Looked up from germline, CDR1 is SGHNT and CDR2 is YYREEE (reference sequence). The CDR3 sequence is 15 residues long. The CDR3 region has the DNA TGTGCCAGCAGCTTGGGCACCACCGGAGGTAACGAGCAGTACTTC. Its translation: CASSLGTTGGNEQYF.

The chain joins TRBV11-2 to TRBJ2-3, with 10 bases matching TRBD2. Germline trimming cut 0 bases from V and 4 bases from J; bases unmatched to any gene: 7. This CDR3 is 17 amino acids long. Germline V gene sequence: CDR1 SGHAT, CDR2 FQNNGV. This chain's CDR3 is CASSLEPSGRGPDTQYF. For the CDR3, the DNA is TGTGCCAGCAGCTTAGAGCCTAGCGGGAGAGGGCCAGATACGCAGTATTTT.

The V call is TRBV27, the J call TRBJ2-1; the D is unclear. Germline V gene lookup returns CDR1 MNHEY and CDR2 SMNVEV (reference sequence). The CDR3 is made up of 15 amino acids. V was shortened by 5 bases and J by 5 bases, with 16 bases between the two germline ends. The DNA for the CDR3 is TGTGCCAGCAGTCCTCTGCTTGGGTCCGACAATGAGCAGTTCTTC. Residues: CASSPLLGSDNEQFF.

Turning to this clonotype: This may stem from a read error, because a much larger clone lies one nucleotide away. This rearrangement joins TRBV20-1 to TRBJ2-5, with D tentatively TRBD2 (5 bases). Germline-derived CDR1 and CDR2 are DFQATT and SNEGSKA (reference sequence). The CDR3 has 11 amino acids. This CDR3 is CGAPRGETQYF. The CDR3 DNA sequence: TGCGGTGCCCCTCGCGGGGAGACCCAGTACTTC.

This clonotype was seen only a few times. This chain uses TRBV5-1 with TRBJ2-3, with 8 bases fitting TRBD1. Germline trimming cut 4 bases from V and 3 bases from J; bases unmatched to any gene: 10. The germline gives CDR1 SGHRS, CDR2 YFSETQ. This CDR3 contains 16 residues. CDR3 DNA sequence: TGCGCCAGCAGCCCCGTCGCAGGGGGCTTAACAGATACGCAGTATTTT. Amino acids: CASSPVAGGLTDTQYF.

The V gene is TRBV5-1, the J gene TRBJ2-3; D gene uncertain. V was cut by 4 bases and J by 5 bases, with 14 bases left in between. Germline CDR1 is SGHRS and CDR2 is YFSETQ. The length of the CDR3 is 14 residues. For the CDR3, the DNA is TGCGCCAGCAGCACGCTTACGGGTTTAGATACGCAGTATTTT. This encodes CASSTLTGLDTQYF. Combining the CDR3 with reference TRBV5-1 and TRBJ2-3 gives the whole variable domain KAGVTQTPRYLIKTRGQQVTLSCSPISGHRSVSWYQQTPGQGLQFLFEYFSETQRNKGNFPGRFSGRQFSNSRSEMNVSTLELGDSALYLCASSTLTGLDTQYFGPGTRLTVL.